The 15 T cell receptor beta chains in this list originate from one sample, sequenced in a study of T cell responses to AZD1222 COVID-19 vaccine. Generated by immunoSEQ multiplex PCR, the TCRdb table keeps only in-frame clones and is missing some. The sample has approximately 300,000 clones; about 94% are singletons. Sample: peripheral blood, taken 28 days after the second AZD1222 dose. The receptors were gathered from an adult who received the AZD1222 COVID-19 vaccine.

The V call is TRBV3-1 (or the pseudogene TRBV3-2), the J call TRBJ1-1; D uncertain. The CDR3 length is 13 residues. V was cut by 3 bases and J by 5 bases, with 10 bases left in between. Germline values: CDR1 LGHDT, CDR2 YNNKEL (reference sequence). The chain's CDR3 is CASSQDLGTEAFF. The CDR3 DNA is TGTGCCAGCAGCCAGGACCTGGGGACTGAAGCTTTCTTT.

The gene calls are TRBV28 and TRBJ1-2; D not resolved. CDR3 size: 12 residues. The V end lost 2 bases, the J end lost 5 bases, and 6 bases lay between the germline ends. Germline CDR1 is MDHEN and CDR2 is SYDVKM. The CDR3 coding sequence is TGTGCCAGCAGTTTAAATGGATATGGCTACACCTTC. Its translation: CASSLNGYGYTF.

This chain links TRBV19 with TRBJ2-7, with D perhaps matching TRBD2 (6 bases). Trimming removed 5 bases from V and 6 bases from J, with 20 bases in between. Germline CDR1 is LNHDA and CDR2 is SQIVND (reference sequence). This CDR3 region has 15 residues. The CDR3 loop is CASSPSGGARFEQYF. CDR3 in DNA: TGTGCCAGTAGTCCGAGCGGAGGGGCTAGGTTCGAGCAGTACTTC.

DNA of the CDR3: TGTGCCAGCAGCTTTCAGGGAACCAGCAATCAGCCCCAGCATTTT. Protein: CASSFQGTSNQPQHF. V gene TRBV7-2 combines with J gene TRBJ1-5; the D gene is possibly TRBD1 (5 bases). This CDR3 comprises 15 residues. CDR1 is SGHTA, CDR2 FQGNSA, per germline. Trimming left V 3 bases short and J 1 base short, with 10 bases between.

This chain joins TRBV27 and TRBJ2-3, with D perhaps matching TRBD2 (6 bases). This CDR3 is 16 amino acids long. Germline V gene lookup returns CDR1 MNHEY and CDR2 SMNVEV (reference sequence). Trimming took 4 bases from V and 0 from J, leaving 14 bases between them. The CDR3, as DNA: TGTGCCAGCAGTTCGTCAGGCGGACTAAGCACAGATACGCAGTATTTT. Translating gives CASSSSGGLSTDTQYF.

V is TRBV2 and J is TRBJ2-7; 7 bases are shared with TRBD2. The V gene's germline CDR1 is SNHLY and CDR2 FYNNEI. The CDR3 runs to 15 residues. Trimming cost V 0 bases and J 2 bases; bases outside gene matches: 4. The CDR3 here is CASSEAKRDPYEQYF. The CDR3, as DNA: TGTGCCAGCAGTGAAGCTAAGCGGGACCCCTACGAGCAGTACTTC.

This clone was detected once. The chain is built from TRBV5-6 and TRBJ1-1; 7 nucleotides agree with TRBD1. After removal of 1 base from V and 4 bases from J, the junction contained 1 base not matched to a gene. Germline CDR1 is SGHDT and CDR2 is YYEEEE. This CDR3 spans 13 amino acids. The CDR3, as DNA: TGTGCCAGCAGCTTGCAGGGGGGCACTGAAGCTTTCTTT. Amino acid sequence: CASSLQGGTEAFF.

The chain carries TRBV5-5 and TRBJ2-7, with 9 bases that match TRBD1. Germline V gene data show CDR1 as SGHKS and CDR2 as YYEKEE (reference sequence). This CDR3 has 16 amino acids. The V and J ends lost 0 bases and 1 base, in that order; junction bases with no gene match: 5. The CDR3 here is CASSLDRDRGSYEQYF. The CDR3 nucleotides read TGTGCCAGCAGCTTGGACCGTGACAGGGGGTCCTACGAGCAGTACTTC.

The chain employs TRBV10-1 and TRBJ1-1; TRBD1 might be the D (5 bases). The CDR3 totals 15 residues. V gave up 7 bases and J gave up 0 bases, with 15 bases separating them. Germline V gene data show CDR1 as WNHNN and CDR2 as SYGVQD (reference sequence). CDR3 DNA: TGCGCCAGCACTGACAGACCGCCCATGAACACTGAAGCTTTCTTT. This gives the protein CASTDRPPMNTEAFF.

This clone was seen just once. The V and J genes are TRBV29-1 and TRBJ2-7; 9 bases line up with TRBD1. Germline V lookup: CDR1 SQVTM, CDR2 ANQGSEA. J lost 5 bases, V lost 7 bases, and 9 bases had no gene match. The CDR3 runs 13 residues. CDR3 DNA sequence: TGCAGCGCCGCCCGGGACAGGGTTAACGAGCAGTACTTC. Translation: CSAARDRVNEQYF.

The chain uses TRBV19 and TRBJ1-1, with 10 nucleotides matching TRBD1. Germline V CDR1 and CDR2: LNHDA, SQIVND (reference sequence). The CDR3 loop spans 12 amino acids. V lost 4 bases and J lost 10; bases outside the gene matches: 3. CDR3 protein: CASSKDRGRAFF. The CDR3, as DNA: TGTGCCAGTAGTAAGGACAGGGGGAGAGCTTTCTTT.

CDR3 in amino acids: CASSPGQGAYGYTF. The CDR3 nucleotides are TGTGCCAGCAGCCCCGGACAGGGTGCCTATGGCTACACCTTC. V is TRBV3-1 (or the pseudogene TRBV3-2) and J is TRBJ1-2; 8 positions match TRBD1. V lost 4 bases and J lost 4; bases outside the gene matches: 5. Germline V CDR1 and CDR2: LGHDT, YNNKEL (reference sequence). This CDR3 spans 14 amino acids.

This clone was observed once. The chain carries TRBV6-5 and TRBJ1-1; no firm D call. There are 13 residues in the CDR3. Germline V gene sequence: CDR1 MNHEY, CDR2 SVGAGI. V was cut by 0 bases and J by 10 bases, with 12 bases left in between. The CDR3 DNA reads TGTGCCAGCAGTTACTCCTGGAGCGATCCAGCTTTCTTT. Protein sequence: CASSYSWSDPAFF.

V usage is TRBV7-8 and J usage is TRBJ2-5; perhaps TRBD2 as D (7 bases). CDR3 size: 16 residues. Trimming stripped 3 bases from V and 4 bases from J, with 18 bases between. Germline CDR1 reads SGHVS; CDR2 reads FQNEAQ. The CDR3, as DNA: TGTGCCAGCAGCTTGAGGGGGGGGACCCTATCAGAGACCCAGTACTTC. Translating it yields CASSLRGGTLSETQYF.

The chain has TRBV2 and TRBJ2-5, with TRBD2 identical over 11 bases. With 7 bases clipped from V and 7 bases from J, the junction kept 8 bases outside the gene matches. The CDR3 covers 14 residues. Per the germline V gene, CDR1 is SNHLY and CDR2 is FYNNEI. CDR3: CASTIAGGPGTQYF. The CDR3, as DNA: TGTGCCAGCACTATAGCGGGGGGGCCCGGGACCCAGTACTTC. Supplemented by reference TRBV2 and TRBJ2-5, the full variable domain reads EPEVTQTPSHQVTQMGQEVILRCVPISNHLYFYWYRQILGQKVEFLVSFYNNEISEKSEIFDDQFSVERPDGSNFTLKIRSTKLEDSAMYFCASTIAGGPGTQYFGPGTRLLVL.